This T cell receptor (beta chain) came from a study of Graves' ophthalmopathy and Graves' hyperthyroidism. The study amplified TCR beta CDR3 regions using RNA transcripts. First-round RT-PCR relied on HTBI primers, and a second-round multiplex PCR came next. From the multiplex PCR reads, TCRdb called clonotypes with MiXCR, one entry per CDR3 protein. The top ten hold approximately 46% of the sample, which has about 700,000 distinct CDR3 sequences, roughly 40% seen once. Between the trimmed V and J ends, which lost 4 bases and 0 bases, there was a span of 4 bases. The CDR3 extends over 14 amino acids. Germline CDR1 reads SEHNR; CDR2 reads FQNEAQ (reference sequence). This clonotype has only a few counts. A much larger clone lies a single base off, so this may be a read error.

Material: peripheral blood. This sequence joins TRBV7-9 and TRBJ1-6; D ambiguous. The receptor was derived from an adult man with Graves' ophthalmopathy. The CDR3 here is CASSSGSYNSPLHF. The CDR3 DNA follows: TGTGCCAGCAGCTCGGGCTCCTATAATTCACCCCTCCACTTT.